This T cell receptor beta chain was identified during a study of T cells in Graves' hyperthyroidism and ophthalmopathy. The CDR3 runs 11 residues. In its sample, this clonotype was seen many times. A read error may account for a junction end that differs from germline. TCR beta CDR3 sequences were amplified from RNA transcripts. TCR CDR3 underwent first-round RT-PCR with the HTBI primer set. In TCRdb, the multiplex PCR reads were re-called with MiXCR into one record per CDR3 protein. The sample has some 210,000 distinct CDR3 sequences; 15% to 20% are singletons. This TCR was sampled from a man between 50 and 59 years old with Graves' hyperthyroidism. The material sequenced was blood. The V call is TRBV12-3 or TRBV12-4, the J call TRBJ1-1; TRBD1 matches at 7 bases. The CDR3 nucleotides are TGTGCCAGCAGTTCATCATTGGACAGGATATTT. This translates into CASSSSLDRIF.